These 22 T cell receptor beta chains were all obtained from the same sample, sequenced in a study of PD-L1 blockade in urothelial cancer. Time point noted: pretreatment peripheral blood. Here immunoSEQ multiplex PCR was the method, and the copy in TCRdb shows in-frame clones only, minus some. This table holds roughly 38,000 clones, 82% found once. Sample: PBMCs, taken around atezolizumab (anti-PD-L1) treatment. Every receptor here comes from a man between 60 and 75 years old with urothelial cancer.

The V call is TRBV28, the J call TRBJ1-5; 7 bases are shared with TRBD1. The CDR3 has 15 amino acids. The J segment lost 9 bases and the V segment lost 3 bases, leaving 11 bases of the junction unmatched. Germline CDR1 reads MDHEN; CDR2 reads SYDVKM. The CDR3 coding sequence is TGTGCCAGCAGTTTGGGTTCGACAGGGAACACGCCCCAGCATTTT. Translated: CASSLGSTGNTPQHF.

In DNA form, the CDR3 reads TGTGCCAGCAGTAAAGGAGGTGGCGGGTATTCACCCCTCCACTTT. Translation: CASSKGGGGYSPLHF. The V and J genes are TRBV6-5 and TRBJ1-6; D ambiguous. The CDR3 totals 15 residues. From germline, CDR1 is MNHEY and CDR2 SVGAGI. The V end lost 5 bases, the J end lost 8 bases, and 16 bases lay between the germline ends.

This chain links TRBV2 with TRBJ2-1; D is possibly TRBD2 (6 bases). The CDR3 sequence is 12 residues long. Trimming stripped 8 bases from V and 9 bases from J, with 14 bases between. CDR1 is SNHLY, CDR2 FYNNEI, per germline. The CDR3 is CASGGMRSEQFF. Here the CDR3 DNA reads TGTGCCAGCGGGGGGATGCGAAGTGAGCAGTTCTTC.

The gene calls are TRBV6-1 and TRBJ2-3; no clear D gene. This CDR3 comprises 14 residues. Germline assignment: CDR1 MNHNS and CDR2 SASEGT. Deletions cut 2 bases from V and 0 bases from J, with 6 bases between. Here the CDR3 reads CASSESLSTDTQYF. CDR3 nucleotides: TGTGCCAGCAGTGAAAGCCTGAGCACAGATACGCAGTATTTT.

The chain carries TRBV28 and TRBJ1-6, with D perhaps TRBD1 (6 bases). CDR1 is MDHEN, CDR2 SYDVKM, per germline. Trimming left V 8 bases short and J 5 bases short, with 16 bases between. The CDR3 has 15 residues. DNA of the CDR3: TGTGCCAGCCGGGGGGCAGGGGCGGATAATTCACCCCTCCACTTT. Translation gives CASRGAGADNSPLHF.

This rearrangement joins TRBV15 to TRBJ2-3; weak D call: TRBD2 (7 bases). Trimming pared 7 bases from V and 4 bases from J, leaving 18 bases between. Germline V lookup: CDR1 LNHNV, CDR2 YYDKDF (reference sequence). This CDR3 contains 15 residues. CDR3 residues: CATKGGGRPSDTQYF. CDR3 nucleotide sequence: TGTGCCACCAAAGGGGGGGGGCGCCCCTCAGATACGCAGTATTTT. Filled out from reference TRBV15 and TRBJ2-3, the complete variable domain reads DAMVIQNPRYQVTQFGKPVTLSCSQTLNHNVMYWYQQKSSQAPKLLFHYYDKDFNNEADTPDNFQSRRPNTSFCFLDIRSPGLGDTAMYLCATKGGGRPSDTQYFGPGTRLTVL.

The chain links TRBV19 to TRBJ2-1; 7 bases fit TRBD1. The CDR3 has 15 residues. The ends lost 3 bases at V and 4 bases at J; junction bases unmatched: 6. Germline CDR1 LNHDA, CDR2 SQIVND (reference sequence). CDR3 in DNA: TGTGCCAGTAGTATTTCGACAGGGAAGTACAATGAGCAGTTCTTC. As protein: CASSISTGKYNEQFF. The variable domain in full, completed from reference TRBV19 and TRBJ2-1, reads DGGITQSPKYLFRKEGQNVTLSCEQNLNHDAMYWYRQDPGQGLRLIYYSQIVNDFQKGDIAEGYSVSREKKESFPLTVTSAQKNPTAFYLCASSISTGKYNEQFFGPGTRLTVL.

CDR3 residues: CASRLDSTYGYTF. CDR3 in DNA: TGTGCCAGTAGGCTGGACAGTACCTATGGCTACACCTTC. The chain uses TRBV19 and TRBJ1-2; D is possibly TRBD1 (6 bases). The V and J ends lost 6 bases and 4 bases respectively, with 12 bases between them. This CDR3 has 13 residues. CDR1 is LNHDA and CDR2 is SQIVND in the germline V gene (reference sequence).

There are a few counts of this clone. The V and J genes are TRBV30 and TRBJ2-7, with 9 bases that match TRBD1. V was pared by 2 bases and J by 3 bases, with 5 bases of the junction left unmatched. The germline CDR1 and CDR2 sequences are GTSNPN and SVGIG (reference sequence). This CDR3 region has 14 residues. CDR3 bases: TGTGCCTGGAGTACAGGGGGCGCCATCTACGAGCAGTACTTC. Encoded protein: CAWSTGGAIYEQYF. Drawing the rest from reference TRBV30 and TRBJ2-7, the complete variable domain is SQTIHQWPATLVQPVGSPLSLECTVEGTSNPNLYWYRQAAGRGLQLLFYSVGIGQISSEVPQNLSASRPQDRQFILSSKKLLLSDSGFYLCAWSTGGAIYEQYFGPGTRLTVT.

This CDR3 is CASSMSGVHTDTQYF. The CDR3 DNA reads as TGTGCCAGCAGCATGAGCGGGGTACACACAGATACGCAGTATTTT. The chain recombines TRBV7-2 with TRBJ2-3; 7 positions match TRBD2. The CDR3 runs 15 residues. J lost 2 bases, V lost 5 bases, and 7 bases had no gene match. Germline V lookup: CDR1 SGHTA, CDR2 FQGNSA.

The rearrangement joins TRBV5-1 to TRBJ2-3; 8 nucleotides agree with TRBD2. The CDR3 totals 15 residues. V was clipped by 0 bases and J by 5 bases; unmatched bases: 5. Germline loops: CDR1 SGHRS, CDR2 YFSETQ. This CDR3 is CASSLDGGAEDTQYF. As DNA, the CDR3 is TGCGCCAGCAGCTTGGACGGGGGGGCCGAAGATACGCAGTATTTT.

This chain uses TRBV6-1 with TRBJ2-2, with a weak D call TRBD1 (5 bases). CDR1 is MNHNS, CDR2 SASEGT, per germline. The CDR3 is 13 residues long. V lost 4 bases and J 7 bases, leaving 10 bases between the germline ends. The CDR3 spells CASSVGRDGELFF. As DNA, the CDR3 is TGTGCCAGCAGTGTGGGCAGGGACGGGGAGCTGTTTTTT.

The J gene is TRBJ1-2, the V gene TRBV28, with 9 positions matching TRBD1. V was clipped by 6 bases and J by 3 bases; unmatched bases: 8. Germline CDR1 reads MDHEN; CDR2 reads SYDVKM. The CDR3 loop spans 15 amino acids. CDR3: CASRGTGGADYGYTF. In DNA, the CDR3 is TGTGCCAGCAGGGGTACAGGGGGCGCAGACTATGGCTACACCTTC.

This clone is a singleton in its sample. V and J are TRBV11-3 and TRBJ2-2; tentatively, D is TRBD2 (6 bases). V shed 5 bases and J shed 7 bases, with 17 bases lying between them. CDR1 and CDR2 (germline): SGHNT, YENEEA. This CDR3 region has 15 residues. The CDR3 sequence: CASSAREQAGGELFF. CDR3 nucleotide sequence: TGTGCCAGCAGCGCCCGGGAGCAGGCAGGCGGGGAGCTGTTTTTT.

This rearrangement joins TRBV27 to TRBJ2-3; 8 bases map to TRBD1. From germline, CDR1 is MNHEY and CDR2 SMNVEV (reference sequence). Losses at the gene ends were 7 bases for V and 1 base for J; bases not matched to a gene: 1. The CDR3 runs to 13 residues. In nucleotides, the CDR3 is TGTGCCAGCAAGGACAGGGGCACAGATACGCAGTATTTT. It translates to CASKDRGTDTQYF.

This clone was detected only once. The CDR3 nucleotides read TGTGCCAGCAGCCCAAGGGGGCAGGTGGACACTGAAGCTTTCTTT. Translation gives CASSPRGQVDTEAFF. The rearrangement uses TRBV7-6 and TRBJ1-1; 7 bases align to TRBD1. The CDR3 sequence is 15 residues long. Germline values: CDR1 SGHVS, CDR2 FNYEAQ. V was clipped by 5 bases and J by 3 bases; unmatched bases: 9.

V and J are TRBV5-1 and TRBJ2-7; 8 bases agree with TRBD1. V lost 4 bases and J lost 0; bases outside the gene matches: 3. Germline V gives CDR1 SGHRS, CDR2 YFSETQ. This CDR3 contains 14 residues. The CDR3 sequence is CASSLDRDSYEQYF. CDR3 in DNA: TGCGCCAGCAGCCTGGACAGGGACTCCTACGAGCAGTACTTC.

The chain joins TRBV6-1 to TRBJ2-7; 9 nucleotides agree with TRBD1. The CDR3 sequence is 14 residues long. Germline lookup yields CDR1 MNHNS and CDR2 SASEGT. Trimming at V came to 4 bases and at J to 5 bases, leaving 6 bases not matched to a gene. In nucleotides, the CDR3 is TGTGCCAGCAGTGCCCGGGACAGGGTGCACGAGCAGTACTTC. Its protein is CASSARDRVHEQYF.

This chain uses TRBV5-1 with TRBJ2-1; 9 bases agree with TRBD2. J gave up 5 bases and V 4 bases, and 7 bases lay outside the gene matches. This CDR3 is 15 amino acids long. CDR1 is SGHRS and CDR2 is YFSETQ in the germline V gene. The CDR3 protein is CASSVLAGFHNEQFF. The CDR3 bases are TGCGCCAGCAGCGTTCTAGCGGGGTTCCACAATGAGCAGTTCTTC.

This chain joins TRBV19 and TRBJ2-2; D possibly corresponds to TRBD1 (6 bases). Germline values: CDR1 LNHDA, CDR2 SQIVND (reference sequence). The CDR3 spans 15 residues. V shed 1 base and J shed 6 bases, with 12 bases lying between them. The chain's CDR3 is CASSIGAGTPGELFF. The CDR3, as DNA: TGTGCCAGTAGTATAGGTGCCGGGACACCCGGGGAGCTGTTTTTT. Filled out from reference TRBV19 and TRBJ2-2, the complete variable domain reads DGGITQSPKYLFRKEGQNVTLSCEQNLNHDAMYWYRQDPGQGLRLIYYSQIVNDFQKGDIAEGYSVSREKKESFPLTVTSAQKNPTAFYLCASSIGAGTPGELFFGEGSRLTVL.

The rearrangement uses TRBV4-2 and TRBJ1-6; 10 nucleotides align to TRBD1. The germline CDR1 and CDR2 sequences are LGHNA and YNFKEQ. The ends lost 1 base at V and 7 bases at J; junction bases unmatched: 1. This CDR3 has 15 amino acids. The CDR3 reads CASSQGGQGNSPLHF. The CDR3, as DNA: TGTGCCAGCAGCCAAGGGGGACAGGGGAATTCACCCCTCCACTTT.

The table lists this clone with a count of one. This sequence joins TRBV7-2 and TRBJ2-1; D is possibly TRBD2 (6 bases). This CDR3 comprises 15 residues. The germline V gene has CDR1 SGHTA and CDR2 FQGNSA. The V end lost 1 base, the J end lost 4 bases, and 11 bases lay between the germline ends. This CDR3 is CASSLVLGGYNEQFF. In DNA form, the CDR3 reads TGTGCCAGCAGCTTAGTTCTCGGGGGTTACAATGAGCAGTTCTTC. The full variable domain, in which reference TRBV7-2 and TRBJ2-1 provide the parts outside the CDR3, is GAGVSQSPSNKVTEKGKDVELRCDPISGHTALYWYRQSLGQGLEFLIYFQGNSAPDKSGLPSDRFSAERTGGSVSTLTIQRTQQEDSAVYLCASSLVLGGYNEQFFGPGTRLTVL.